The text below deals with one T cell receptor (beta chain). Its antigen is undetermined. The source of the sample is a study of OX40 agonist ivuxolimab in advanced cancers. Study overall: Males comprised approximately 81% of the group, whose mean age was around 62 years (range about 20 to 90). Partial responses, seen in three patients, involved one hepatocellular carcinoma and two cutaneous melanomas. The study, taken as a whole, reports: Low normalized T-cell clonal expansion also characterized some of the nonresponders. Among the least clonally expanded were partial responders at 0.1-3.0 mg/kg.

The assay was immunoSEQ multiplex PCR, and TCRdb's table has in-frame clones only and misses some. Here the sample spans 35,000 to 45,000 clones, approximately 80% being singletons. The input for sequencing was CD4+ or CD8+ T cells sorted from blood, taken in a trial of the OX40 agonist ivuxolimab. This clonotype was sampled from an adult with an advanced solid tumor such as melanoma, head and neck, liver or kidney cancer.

In DNA form, the CDR3 reads TGTGCCAGCAGTTCCCCGGGGGGTACCTATGGCTACACCTTC. Encoded protein: CASSSPGGTYGYTF. The genes are TRBV11-2 and TRBJ1-2; D possibly corresponds to TRBD1 (5 bases). V was clipped by 6 bases and J by 4 bases, with 15 bases between them. This CDR3 is built from 14 residues. In germline, CDR1 is SGHAT, CDR2 FQNNGV.